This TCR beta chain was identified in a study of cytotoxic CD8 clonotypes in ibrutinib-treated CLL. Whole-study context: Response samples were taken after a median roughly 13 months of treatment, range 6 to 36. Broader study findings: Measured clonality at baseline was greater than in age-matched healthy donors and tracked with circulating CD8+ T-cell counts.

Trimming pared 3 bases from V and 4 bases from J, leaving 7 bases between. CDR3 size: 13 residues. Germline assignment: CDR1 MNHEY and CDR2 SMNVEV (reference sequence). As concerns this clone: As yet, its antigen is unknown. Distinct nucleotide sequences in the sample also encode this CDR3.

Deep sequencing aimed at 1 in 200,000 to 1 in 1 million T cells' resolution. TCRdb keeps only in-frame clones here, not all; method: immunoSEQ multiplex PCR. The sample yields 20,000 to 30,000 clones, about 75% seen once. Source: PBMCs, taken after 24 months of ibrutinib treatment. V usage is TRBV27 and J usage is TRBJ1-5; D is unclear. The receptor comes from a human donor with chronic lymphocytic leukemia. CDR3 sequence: CASSLGRNQPQHF. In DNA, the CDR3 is TGTGCCAGCAGTTTGGGCAGAAATCAGCCCCAGCATTTT.